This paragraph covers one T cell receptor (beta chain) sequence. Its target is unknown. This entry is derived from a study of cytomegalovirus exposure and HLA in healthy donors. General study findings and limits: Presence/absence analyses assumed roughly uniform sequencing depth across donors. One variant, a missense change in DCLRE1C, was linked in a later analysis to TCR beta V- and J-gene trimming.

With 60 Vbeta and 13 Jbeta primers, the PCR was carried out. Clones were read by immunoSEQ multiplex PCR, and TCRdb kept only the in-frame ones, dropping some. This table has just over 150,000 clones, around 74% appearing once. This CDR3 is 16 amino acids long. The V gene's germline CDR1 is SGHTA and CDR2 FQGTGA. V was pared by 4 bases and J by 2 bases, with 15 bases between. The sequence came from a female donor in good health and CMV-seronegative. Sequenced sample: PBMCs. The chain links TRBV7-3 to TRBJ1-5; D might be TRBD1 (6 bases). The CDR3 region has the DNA TGTGCCAGCAGCTCCCCCGGACAGCTCTGCAATCAGCCCCAGCATTTT. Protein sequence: CASSSPGQLCNQPQHF. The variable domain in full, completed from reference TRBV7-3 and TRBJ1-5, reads GAGVSQTPSNKVTEKGKYVELRCDPISGHTALYWYRQSLGQGPEFLIYFQGTGAADDSGLPNDRFFAVRPEGSVSTLKIQRTERGDSAVYLCASSSPGQLCNQPQHFGDGTRLSIL.